These 10 T cell receptor beta chains share one sample of origin, sequenced in a study of cytomegalovirus exposure and HLA in healthy donors. Using immunoSEQ multiplex PCR, the repertoire was profiled, and TCRdb retains in-frame clones only, with some absent. Found here are 200,000 or so clones, 75% to 85% of them singletons; the top ten hold about an eighth. The sequenced sample was PBMCs. All receptors derive from a woman aged 25 to 39 in good health and CMV-seropositive.

The J gene is TRBJ1-2, the V gene TRBV5-6; the match to TRBD1 covers 9 bases. V lost 5 bases to trimming and J lost 4 bases; unmatched junction nucleotides: 3. This CDR3 region has 13 residues. In germline, CDR1 is SGHDT, CDR2 YYEEEE. CDR3 amino acids: CASRPDRGYGYTF. Here the CDR3 DNA reads TGTGCCAGCAGACCGGACAGGGGCTATGGCTACACCTTC.

This clone was recorded only once. The chain carries TRBV7-3 and TRBJ2-7; unclear D gene. The CDR3 loop spans 14 amino acids. Trimming pared 1 base from V and 3 bases from J, leaving 10 bases between. Per germline, CDR1 SGHTA and CDR2 FQGTGA. The chain's CDR3 is CASSLSRLGYEQYF. The CDR3 DNA follows: TGTGCCAGCAGCTTAAGCAGGTTAGGCTACGAGCAGTACTTC.

The chain recombines TRBV6-5 with TRBJ2-1, with D tentatively TRBD2 (5 bases). The CDR3 covers 15 residues. Trimming removed 4 bases from V and 2 bases from J, with 12 bases in between. CDR1 is MNHEY and CDR2 is SVGAGI in the germline V gene. CDR3 bases: TGTGCCAGCAGTTCACTAGGTCGGGCCTACAATGAGCAGTTCTTC. Translated: CASSSLGRAYNEQFF.

This chain uses TRBV28 with TRBJ2-7, with D perhaps TRBD1 (6 bases). The V and J ends lost 7 bases and 3 bases respectively, with 16 bases between them. Germline V gene sequence: CDR1 MDHEN, CDR2 SYDVKM. The CDR3 is 14 residues long. This CDR3 reads CASNFRGPLYEQYF. In DNA, the CDR3 is TGTGCCAGCAATTTCAGGGGCCCTCTCTACGAGCAGTACTTC.

This clone showed up just once. The V and J genes are TRBV5-1 and TRBJ2-2, with D perhaps TRBD1 (5 bases). Germline CDR1 reads SGHRS; CDR2 reads YFSETQ. With 6 bases removed from V and 2 bases from J, the gap between germline ends came to 11 bases. This CDR3 comprises 14 residues. CDR3: CASNQGSNTGELFF. CDR3 in DNA: TGCGCCAGCAACCAGGGATCTAACACCGGGGAGCTGTTTTTT.

As to this clone: The junction departs from the called germline gene at one end, perhaps through a read error. The DNA of the CDR3 is TGTGCCAGCAGTGACCAAAGCGGGACATGCTTC. Translation: CASSDQSGTCF. This chain uses TRBV25-1 with TRBJ2-7, with D perhaps TRBD2 (7 bases). CDR3 length: 11 residues. Germline lookup yields CDR1 MGHDK and CDR2 SYGVNS.

This sequence joins TRBV2 and TRBJ1-5; D is ambiguous. In germline, CDR1 is SNHLY, CDR2 FYNNEI. The CDR3 is 16 residues long. V shed 6 bases and J shed 2 bases, with 17 bases lying between them. The CDR3 loop reads CASSRELLGGNQPQHF. The CDR3 DNA reads TGTGCCAGCAGCCGGGAACTTCTCGGTGGCAATCAGCCCCAGCATTTT.

This chain joins TRBV5-4 and TRBJ2-7; TRBD2 matches 11 bases. V lost 3 bases to trimming and J lost 0 bases; unmatched junction nucleotides: 2. CDR3 length equals 15 residues. The germline gives CDR1 SGHNT, CDR2 YYREEE (reference sequence). CDR3 sequence reads: CASSSGTSGSYEQYF. The CDR3 DNA sequence: TGTGCCAGCAGCTCAGGGACTAGCGGCTCCTACGAGCAGTACTTC. Drawing the rest from reference TRBV5-4 and TRBJ2-7, the complete variable domain is ETGVTQSPTHLIKTRGQQVTLRCSSQSGHNTVSWYQQALGQGPQFIFQYYREEENGRGNFPPRFSGLQFPNYSSELNVNALELDDSALYLCASSSGTSGSYEQYFGPGTRLTVT.

This clone was observed a handful of times. This chain uses TRBV30 with TRBJ1-3, with no clear D. The germline CDR1 and CDR2 sequences are GTSNPN and SVGIG (reference sequence). The ends were cut back, 5 bases at V and 0 bases at J, with 11 bases in the middle. The CDR3 is 14 residues long. CDR3 DNA sequence: TGTGCCTGGGCGCCAGGCTACTCTGGAAACACCATATATTTT. It encodes CAWAPGYSGNTIYF.

The chain recombines TRBV25-1 with TRBJ2-5; 9 nucleotides line up with TRBD1. The CDR3 extends over 16 amino acids. With 2 bases clipped from V and 1 base from J, the junction kept 5 bases outside the gene matches. Germline V CDR1 and CDR2: MGHDK, SYGVNS. CDR3 sequence: CASSEGTGMIQETQYF. DNA of the CDR3: TGTGCCAGCAGTGAAGGGACAGGGATGATCCAAGAGACCCAGTACTTC.